This is a list of T cell receptor beta chains from one sample in a study of post-analysis software for immune sequencing data. MiXCR, applied by TCRdb to the PCR reads, yields one record per CDR3 protein. The table shows some 890,000 distinct CDR3 sequences, with about 53% occurring only once. The source material was blood. The receptors were sampled from a girl aged 5-17 years with multiple sclerosis. Each CDR3 is given with its conserved first and last residue. The order of the fields is V gene, J gene, D gene, clone size, CDR3 protein, CDR3 DNA. A D gene is named only where the DNA matches it firmly. Clone size is shown for a subset of rows, as once, few, many or a class of expanded clone.

TRBV29-1,TRBJ2-6,TRBD1,-,CSVLQGAWGANVLTF,TGCAGCGTGCTACAGGGGGCGTGGGGGGCCAACGTCCTGACTTTC
TRBV2,TRBJ1-2,TRBD1,-,CASRLGQGSGYTF,TGTGCCAGCAGGCTGGGACAGGGGAGCGGCTACACCTTC
TRBV2,TRBJ2-5,-,few,CASSEDMPQETQYF,TGTGCCAGCAGCGAGGACATGCCCCAAGAGACCCAGTACTTC
TRBV2,TRBJ2-7,TRBD2,few,CAGTSDYEQYF,TGTGCCGGGACTAGCGACTACGAGCAGTACTTC
TRBV29-1,TRBJ2-7,-,many,CSVPKTGSSYEQYF,TGCAGCGTACCCAAAACAGGTTCTTCCTACGAGCAGTACTTC
TRBV27,TRBJ2-7,-,-,CASSPIPSGTGLTYEQYF,TGTGCCAGCAGTCCCATACCTTCCGGAACAGGACTTACCTACGAGCAGTACTTC
TRBV5-1,TRBJ2-1,TRBD2,-,CASSGGLAGAYNEQFF,TGCGCCAGCAGCGGGGGACTAGCGGGAGCCTACAATGAGCAGTTCTTC
TRBV29-1,TRBJ2-1,TRBD2,-,CSVRTSGLNEQFF,TGCAGCGTTCGGACTAGCGGGCTAAATGAGCAGTTCTTC
TRBV7-3,TRBJ2-1,-,few,CASSPAPGFSYNEQFF,TGTGCCAGCAGCCCTGCCCCGGGATTCTCCTACAATGAGCAGTTCTTC
TRBV4-1,TRBJ2-1,-,-,CASSQESANEQFF,TGCGCCAGCAGCCAAGAGTCGGCCAATGAGCAGTTCTTC
TRBV5-1,TRBJ2-3,-,few,CASSSLGDTQYF,TGCGCCAGCAGCTCCTTAGGAGATACGCAGTATTTT
TRBV20-1,TRBJ2-5,TRBD2,few,CSASKGLAEETQYF,TGCAGTGCTAGTAAAGGACTAGCGGAAGAGACCCAGTACTTC
TRBV7-9,TRBJ2-2,TRBD1,-,CASSLTGDLTGELFF,TGTGCCAGCAGCTTGACAGGGGACCTCACCGGGGAGCTGTTTTTT
TRBV5-1,TRBJ1-2,-,few,CASSLAIPLGSNYGYTF,TGCGCCAGCAGCTTGGCTATCCCACTCGGGTCTAACTATGGCTACACCTTC
TRBV15,TRBJ1-4,TRBD1,-,CATSRSNRGGEKLFF,TGTGCCACCAGCAGATCAAACAGGGGTGGGGAAAAACTGTTTTTT
TRBV12-3/TRBV12-4,TRBJ2-6,TRBD1,few,CASSRGTGPSGANVLTF,TGTGCCAGCAGCAGAGGGACAGGGCCAAGTGGGGCCAACGTCCTGACTTTC